The 19 T cell receptor beta chains given below trace back to one sample, sequenced in a study of multiple sclerosis patients with progressive multifocal leukoencephalopathy. Time point meaning: time of PML onset. The method was immunoSEQ multiplex PCR; TCRdb's version includes in-frame clones alone and lacks a portion of them. The sample has more than 30,000 clones, roughly 86% seen once. Sequenced here: PBMCs, sampled from a patient treated with natalizumab. These receptors originate from a woman between 35 and 50 years old with progressive multifocal leukoencephalopathy.

The J gene is TRBJ2-7, the V gene TRBV7-2; 8 bases match TRBD2. In germline, CDR1 is SGHTA, CDR2 FQGNSA. The CDR3 contains 16 residues. J gave up 7 bases and V 3 bases, and 14 bases lay outside the gene matches. Here the CDR3 reads CASSFSSGPSGGEQYF. CDR3 coding DNA: TGTGCCAGCAGCTTTTCCTCCGGACCATCGGGGGGGGAGCAGTACTTC.

The chain is built from TRBV18 and TRBJ1-2; no firm D call. Trimming took 2 bases from V and 3 from J, leaving 7 bases between them. Germline-derived CDR1 and CDR2 are KGHSH and LQKENI. This CDR3 comprises 13 residues. Written as DNA, the CDR3 is TGTGCCAGCTCACCAGATGAAGACTATGGCTACACCTTC. Translating gives CASSPDEDYGYTF.

The CDR3 loop is CASSPSPLYEQYF. CDR3 sequence (DNA): TGTGCCAGCTCACCATCCCCATTATACGAGCAGTACTTC. The chain links TRBV18 to TRBJ2-7; no firm D call. The length of the CDR3 is 13 residues. Trimming shortened V by 2 bases and J by 4 bases, and 9 bases separated the two germline ends. CDR1 is KGHSH and CDR2 is LQKENI in the germline V gene.

This chain connects TRBV5-1 to TRBJ2-7, with 7 positions matching TRBD1. Trimming cost V 0 bases and J 0 bases; bases outside gene matches: 0. CDR3 length: 14 amino acids. Germline assignment: CDR1 SGHRS and CDR2 YFSETQ. The CDR3 region has the DNA TGCGCCAGCAGCTTGGGACAGGGCTCCTACGAGCAGTACTTC. This encodes CASSLGQGSYEQYF.

The chain joins TRBV7-3 to TRBJ2-1; no definite D call. The V and J ends lost 4 bases and 8 bases respectively, with 12 bases between them. CDR3 length: 13 amino acids. Germline V gene lookup returns CDR1 SGHTA and CDR2 FQGTGA. The chain's CDR3 is CASSSGLGHEQFF. Here the CDR3 DNA reads TGTGCCAGCAGCTCCGGGCTAGGCCATGAGCAGTTCTTC.

This clone has more than one count but fewer than ten. J is TRBJ1-5 and V is TRBV10-3, with D perhaps matching TRBD1 (5 bases). V gave up 5 bases and J gave up 4 bases, with 18 bases separating them. The germline gives CDR1 ENHRY, CDR2 SYGVKD. CDR3 length equals 16 residues. CDR3: CAISQLWGSGNQPQHF. CDR3 nucleotides: TGTGCCATCAGTCAGCTGTGGGGGAGTGGTAATCAGCCCCAGCATTTT.

The chain uses TRBV4-3 and TRBJ1-3; D uncertain. The CDR3 runs to 17 residues. Trimming removed 4 bases at V and 2 bases at J, with 18 bases between. Per germline, CDR1 LGHNA and CDR2 YSLEER. The CDR3 here is CASSLNYVGLAGNTIYF. DNA of the CDR3: TGCGCCAGCAGCCTTAATTACGTAGGGCTGGCTGGAAACACCATATATTTT.

Turning to this clone: Distinct nucleotide sequences in the sample also encode this CDR3. In DNA form, the CDR3 reads TGTGCCAGCAGCTGGGGGGCGCTAGCGGGGGCCGTCCAAGAGACCCAGTACTTC. This codes for CASSWGALAGAVQETQYF. The chain couples TRBV7-8 to TRBJ2-5; 10 positions match TRBD2. The germline gives CDR1 SGHVS, CDR2 FQNEAQ. With V trimmed by 4 bases and J by 1 base, 12 bases remained unmatched. The CDR3 has 18 amino acids.

The V and J genes are TRBV18 and TRBJ1-1, with 7 bases identical to TRBD1. V gave up 2 bases and J gave up 2 bases; unmatched junction bases: 5. Looked up from germline, CDR1 is KGHSH and CDR2 is LQKENI. The CDR3 has 15 residues. The DNA of the CDR3 is TGTGCCAGCTCACCATCGGGACAGACCAACACTGAAGCTTTCTTT. This codes for CASSPSGQTNTEAFF. The variable domain in full, completed from reference TRBV18 and TRBJ1-1, reads NAGVMQNPRHLVRRRGQEARLRCSPMKGHSHVYWYRQLPEEGLKFMVYLQKENIIDESGMPKERFSAEFPKEGPSILRIQQVVRGDSAAYFCASSPSGQTNTEAFFGQGTRLTVV.

The chain joins TRBV5-1 to TRBJ1-2, with 10 bases identical to TRBD1. The CDR3 covers 17 residues. The junction had 13 bases not matched to a gene; V was cut back by 0 bases and J by 8 bases. Germline lookup yields CDR1 SGHRS and CDR2 YFSETQ. The CDR3 nucleotides read TGCGCCAGCAGCTTGGTTCCTAAGACCGGGACAGGGGAAGGCTACACCTTC. Protein sequence: CASSLVPKTGTGEGYTF.

V usage is TRBV4-3 and J usage is TRBJ2-1; D is unresolved. CDR3 length equals 13 residues. Germline V gives CDR1 LGHNA, CDR2 YSLEER. V was shortened by 4 bases and J by 7 bases, with 11 bases between the two germline ends. In nucleotides, the CDR3 is TGCGCCAGCAGCCGCACGACTGGGAATGAGCAGTTCTTC. It translates to CASSRTTGNEQFF.

CDR3 bases: TGTGCCAGCACCACCGGGGGGGGACGGTACGAGCAGTACTTC. Translated, it gives CASTTGGGRYEQYF. V usage is TRBV6-6 and J usage is TRBJ2-7, with 8 nucleotides matching TRBD2. The CDR3 totals 14 residues. Germline trimming cut 7 bases from V and 4 bases from J; bases unmatched to any gene: 9. From germline, CDR1 is MNHNY and CDR2 SVGAGI (reference sequence).

This clone was picked up one time. At one end, the junction sequence differs from germline, possibly due to a read error. This sequence joins TRBV7-7 and TRBJ2-1, with D unclear. The CDR3 totals 13 residues. CDR1 SSHAT and CDR2 FNYEAQ come from the germline V gene (reference sequence). CDR3 DNA sequence: TGTGCTAGCAGTTTTAACCCGGAGAGTGAGCAGTTCTTC. Its protein product is CASSFNPESEQFF.

The CDR3 nucleotides are TGTGCCAGCAGCTCAAGTGGCAGTCGCTATGGCTACACCTTC. It codes for CASSSSGSRYGYTF. This chain links TRBV13 with TRBJ1-2; D uncertain. This CDR3 contains 14 residues. V lost 4 bases to trimming and J lost 4 bases, with 13 bases between them. Germline V CDR1 and CDR2: PRHDT, FYEKMQ (reference sequence).

This sequence joins TRBV14 and TRBJ1-2; weak D call: TRBD1 (6 bases). CDR3 size: 13 residues. Germline V lookup: CDR1 SGHDN, CDR2 FVKESK. V gave up 3 bases and J gave up 5 bases, with 10 bases separating them. CDR3 bases: TGTGCCAGCAGCCAGGGGGCCCGGTATGGCTACACCTTC. Translated, it gives CASSQGARYGYTF.

The chain employs TRBV4-1 and TRBJ2-4, with D uncertain. Germline CDR1 is MGHRA and CDR2 is YSYEKL. The CDR3 has 20 residues. The V end lost 1 base, the J end lost 0 bases, and 22 bases lay between the germline ends. CDR3 loop: CASSQGFTVLMGIAKNIQYF. As DNA, the CDR3 is TGCGCCAGCAGCCAAGGTTTCACGGTTCTTATGGGCATAGCCAAAAACATTCAGTACTTC.

A single count supports this clone. Other nucleotide sequences in the sample specify the same CDR3. V gene TRBV30 combines with J gene TRBJ2-7; TRBD1 matches at 7 bases. This CDR3 contains 14 residues. After removal of 0 bases from V and 0 bases from J, the junction contained 2 bases not matched to a gene. Germline V gene data show CDR1 as GTSNPN and CDR2 as SVGIG (reference sequence). The CDR3 reads CAWSVGDSSYEQYF. The DNA for the CDR3 is TGTGCCTGGAGTGTAGGGGACAGCTCCTACGAGCAGTACTTC.

The chain uses TRBV19 and TRBJ1-1, with 10 bases aligning to TRBD1. The J segment lost 0 bases and the V segment lost 4 bases, leaving 2 bases of the junction unmatched. Germline lookup yields CDR1 LNHDA and CDR2 SQIVND (reference sequence). This CDR3 is built from 15 residues. The CDR3 sequence: CASSKGQGVNTEAFF. In nucleotides, the CDR3 is TGTGCCAGTAGTAAAGGACAGGGGGTGAACACTGAAGCTTTCTTT.

J is TRBJ1-2 and V is TRBV4-3; TRBD1 is a possible D gene (5 bases). This CDR3 is built from 17 residues. From germline, CDR1 is LGHNA and CDR2 YSLEER. V was trimmed by 3 bases and J by 3 bases, leaving 20 bases between them. CDR3 nucleotides: TGCGCCAGCAGCCAGTGGGGGAGAGGGAGGACTGACTATGGCTACACCTTC. This translates into CASSQWGRGRTDYGYTF.